Below, 23 T cell receptor beta chains from the same sample are listed, as sequenced in a study of cytomegalovirus exposure and HLA in healthy donors (dated by TCRdb to 2017 to 2019). Libraries came from the immunoSEQ multiplex PCR assay. A mixture of 60 forward primers for TCR Vbeta segments and 13 reverse primers for TCR Jbeta segments was used in the multiplex PCR. TCRdb stores this immuneACCESS table with in-frame sequences only. Part of the clones is absent; in the studies checked, under half of the shortfall reflects unresolved V genes, and no reason is known for the rest. A total of 150,000 to 180,000 clones appear in this sample, about 80% of them only once. The leading ten clones occupy around 13% of the sample. The material sequenced was PBMCs. These TCRs come from a man aged 25-45 years in good health and CMV-seropositive.

The CDR3 region is CASSLRRDQFF. In DNA form, the CDR3 reads TGTGCCAGCAGTTTACGACGGGATCAGTTCTTC. V gene TRBV28 combines with J gene TRBJ2-1, with D possibly being TRBD2 (5 bases). The V end was cut by 2 bases, the J end by 13 bases, with 9 bases between. The CDR3 is 11 amino acids. Germline V gene lookup returns CDR1 MDHEN and CDR2 SYDVKM.

The J gene is TRBJ1-6, the V gene TRBV7-9, with 10 bases matching TRBD1. The length of the CDR3 is 15 residues. Per germline, CDR1 SEHNR and CDR2 FQNEAQ (reference sequence). V trimming: 5 bases; J trimming: 7 bases; junction bases outside the gene matches: 5. Written as DNA, the CDR3 is TGTGCCAGCAGCCCGACGGGACAGGGGAATTCACCCCTCCACTTT. Protein: CASSPTGQGNSPLHF.

The chain combines TRBV5-1 with TRBJ2-7; 7 bases are shared with TRBD1. The CDR3 has 14 residues. The germline CDR1 and CDR2 sequences are SGHRS and YFSETQ. With V trimmed by 1 base and J by 5 bases, 6 bases remained unmatched. The DNA for the CDR3 is TGCGCCAGCAGCTTGAGACAGGGTATAGACGAGCAGTACTTC. This gives the protein CASSLRQGIDEQYF.

The V gene is TRBV11-3, the J gene TRBJ2-1; D unresolved. CDR3 length: 14 amino acids. V dropped 1 base and J dropped 6 bases, with 10 bases sitting between them. Germline loops: CDR1 SGHNT, CDR2 YENEEA. For the CDR3, the DNA is TGTGCCAGCAGCTTAGGCGAGCGATTCAATGAGCAGTTCTTC. This gives the protein CASSLGERFNEQFF.

The chain couples TRBV4-2 to TRBJ1-2; TRBD1 matches at 8 bases. CDR1 LGHNA and CDR2 YNFKEQ come from the germline V gene. The CDR3 runs to 14 residues. V dropped 5 bases and J dropped 6; count of bases not matched to a gene: 8. The CDR3 DNA is TGTGCCAGCAGCGAGCGACAGGGGCTGGATGGCTACACCTTC. This gives the protein CASSERQGLDGYTF.

This chain links TRBV18 with TRBJ2-2; 10 nucleotides align to TRBD1. J was trimmed by 4 bases and V by 6 bases; bases with no gene match: 5. The length of the CDR3 is 15 residues. In germline, CDR1 is KGHSH, CDR2 LQKENI. DNA of the CDR3: TGTGCCAGCTCCACCGGGACAGGGGCCACCGGGGAGCTGTTTTTT. As protein: CASSTGTGATGELFF.

This clone was seen only a few times. J is TRBJ2-5 and V is TRBV4-1, with 7 bases aligning to TRBD1. This CDR3 has 16 amino acids. Looked up from germline, CDR1 is MGHRA and CDR2 is YSYEKL. The V and J ends lost 1 base and 4 bases, in that order; junction bases with no gene match: 9. CDR3 residues: CASSQGENRGGETQYF. The DNA for the CDR3 is TGCGCCAGCAGCCAAGGCGAGAACAGGGGCGGAGAGACCCAGTACTTC.

The chain carries TRBV10-3 and TRBJ2-2; no definite D call. Germline V gene sequence: CDR1 ENHRY, CDR2 SYGVKD. This CDR3 is 13 amino acids long. Trimming removed 1 base at V and 5 bases at J, with 5 bases between. The CDR3, as DNA: TGTGCCATCAGTGAGTTCGGGACCGGGGAGCTGTTTTTT. Amino acids: CAISEFGTGELFF.

This chain joins TRBV5-6 and TRBJ2-3; 8 bases map to TRBD1. Germline V lookup: CDR1 SGHDT, CDR2 YYEEEE. V was pared by 0 bases and J by 0 bases, with 3 bases of the junction left unmatched. CDR3 length equals 16 residues. The CDR3 DNA sequence: TGTGCCAGCAGCTTGGGGCAGGGGGCGAGCACAGATACGCAGTATTTT. Protein sequence: CASSLGQGASTDTQYF.

The CDR3, as DNA: TGTGCCAGCAGTTTATCGAGGGCGGTCCAAGAGACCCAGTACTTC. As protein: CASSLSRAVQETQYF. The chain is built from TRBV27 and TRBJ2-5; D is perhaps TRBD2 (5 bases). CDR1 and CDR2 (germline): MNHEY, SMNVEV (reference sequence). The CDR3 runs to 15 residues. V was shortened by 0 bases and J by 1 base, with 9 bases between the two germline ends.

The CDR3 bases are TGTGCCAGTAGTATGAATCGTTTTGGAGCCACCCACCAAGAGACCCAGTACTTC. This encodes CASSMNRFGATHQETQYF. V gene TRBV19 combines with J gene TRBJ2-5, with D hard to call. Trimming stripped 3 bases from V and 0 bases from J, with 20 bases between. The germline V gene encodes CDR1 LNHDA and CDR2 SQIVND (reference sequence). The CDR3 extends over 18 amino acids.

This clone was seen once. The chain combines TRBV28 with TRBJ1-6; D not certain. The CDR3 spans 13 residues. The V gene lost 3 bases and the J gene lost 5 bases, with 5 bases spanning the gap. Germline CDR1 and CDR2: MDHEN and SYDVKM. The CDR3: CASSFGHNSPLHF. The DNA of the CDR3 is TGTGCCAGCAGTTTTGGGCATAATTCACCCCTCCACTTT.

V usage is TRBV25-1 and J usage is TRBJ2-1; TRBD2 agrees at 8 bases. V shed 4 bases and J 9 bases; nucleotides not matched to a gene: 2. Germline CDR1 is MGHDK and CDR2 is SYGVNS. CDR3 size: 12 residues. This chain's CDR3 is CASSVAGGEQFF. CDR3 coding DNA: TGTGCCAGCAGTGTCGCGGGGGGTGAGCAGTTCTTC.

The chain combines TRBV19 with TRBJ2-7; possibly TRBD1 for D (5 bases). This CDR3 has 15 residues. The V end lost 3 bases, the J end lost 2 bases, and 14 bases lay between the germline ends. CDR1 LNHDA and CDR2 SQIVND come from the germline V gene (reference sequence). The CDR3 DNA reads TGTGCCAGTAGTATTTCAGGGTCCACCACCTACGAGCAGTACTTC. Protein product: CASSISGSTTYEQYF.

The CDR3 DNA is TGTGCCAGCAGTGGGAGGGGAGGGAGGTCCGAGCAGTACTTC. Translated: CASSGRGGRSEQYF. The chain has TRBV2 and TRBJ2-7; 7 bases are a match to TRBD2. The CDR3 sequence is 14 residues long. V shed 4 bases and J 6 bases; nucleotides not matched to a gene: 9. Germline CDR1 reads SNHLY; CDR2 reads FYNNEI.

The V gene is TRBV30, the J gene TRBJ1-2; no reliable D call. V gave up 1 base and J gave up 4 bases, with 4 bases separating them. Germline V lookup: CDR1 GTSNPN, CDR2 SVGIG (reference sequence). CDR3 length: 11 residues. The CDR3 DNA is TGTGCCTGGAGTGCCTCCTATGGCTACACCTTC. Translated, it gives CAWSASYGYTF. Variable domain in full (rest from reference TRBV30 and TRBJ1-2): SQTIHQWPATLVQPVGSPLSLECTVEGTSNPNLYWYRQAAGRGLQLLFYSVGIGQISSEVPQNLSASRPQDRQFILSSKKLLLSDSGFYLCAWSASYGYTFGSGTRLTVV.

In this sample, this clone turned up a few times. Other nucleotide sequences from this sample produce the same CDR3. J is TRBJ2-5 and V is TRBV11-3; 12 positions match TRBD2. Germline loops: CDR1 SGHNT, CDR2 YENEEA. The CDR3 is 16 residues long. Trimming took 4 bases from V and 1 from J; bases not matched to a gene: 4. CDR3 nucleotides: TGTGCCAGCAGCTCAGGACTAGCGGGAAGCCAAGAGACCCAGTACTTC. Its translation: CASSSGLAGSQETQYF. The variable domain in full, with the rest retrieved from reference TRBV11-3 and TRBJ2-5, is EAGVVQSPRYKIIEKKQPVAFWCNPISGHNTLYWYLQNLGQGPELLIRYENEEAVDDSQLPKDRFSAERLKGVDSTLKIQPAELGDSAVYLCASSSGLAGSQETQYFGPGTRLLVL.

The chain carries TRBV6-5 and TRBJ2-1; the D gene is possibly TRBD2 (6 bases). Germline loops: CDR1 MNHEY, CDR2 SVGAGI. The CDR3 has 16 residues. The ends were cut back, 0 bases at V and 5 bases at J, with 14 bases in the middle. CDR3: CASSYSKGAGNNEQFF. In DNA form, the CDR3 reads TGTGCCAGCAGTTACTCGAAGGGAGCGGGTAACAATGAGCAGTTCTTC.

This rearrangement joins TRBV7-8 to TRBJ1-4; D not certain. The CDR3 totals 13 residues. Trimming took off 0 bases at V and 7 bases at J, with 6 bases between the two ends. Per the germline V gene, CDR1 is SGHVS and CDR2 is FQNEAQ. The DNA of the CDR3 is TGTGCCAGCAGCTTAGCCCTCGGTGAAAAACTGTTTTTT. This sequence encodes CASSLALGEKLFF.

The chain couples TRBV5-1 to TRBJ2-5; D possibly corresponds to TRBD1 (5 bases). The DNA end favors TRBJ2-7, so the J call may be wrong. The CDR3 is 14 residues long. Germline CDR1 reads SGHRS; CDR2 reads YFSETQ. For the CDR3, the DNA is TGCGCCAGCAGCTTGGAAGGTCCTCAGGGCGAGCAGTACTTC. Translated: CASSLEGPQGEQYF.

The genes are TRBV5-5 and TRBJ1-3; tentative D call: TRBD1 (6 bases). Germline CDR1 reads SGHKS; CDR2 reads YYEKEE (reference sequence). The CDR3 is 16 amino acids. With 2 bases removed from V and 0 bases from J, the gap between germline ends came to 12 bases. In nucleotides, the CDR3 is TGTGCCAGCAGCTTTGCTCTACAGGGCTCTGGAAACACCATATATTTT. Its translation: CASSFALQGSGNTIYF.

The gene calls are TRBV5-1 and TRBJ1-2; maybe TRBD1 (5 bases). This CDR3 has 14 amino acids. The germline V gene has CDR1 SGHRS and CDR2 YFSETQ. Between the trimmed V and J ends, which lost 2 bases and 4 bases, there was a span of 12 bases. DNA of the CDR3: TGCGCCAGCAGCTTACAGGAGGGCGCCTATGGCTACACCTTC. Its translation is CASSLQEGAYGYTF.

The chain links TRBV6-5 to TRBJ1-1, with D possibly matching TRBD1 (6 bases). CDR1 is MNHEY, CDR2 SVGAGI, per germline. Trimming left V 7 bases short and J 11 bases short, with 23 bases between. The CDR3 is 14 residues long. As DNA, the CDR3 is TGTGCCAGCATGCTGTGGGACATGTCGTTTGAGGCTTTCTTT. This gives the protein CASMLWDMSFEAFF.